What follows are 25 T cell receptor beta chains derived from one specimen sequenced in a study of blood T cell repertoires in COVID-19. TCRdb keeps only in-frame clones here, not all; method: immunoSEQ multiplex PCR. The data contain 430,000 or so clones, around nine tenths of them singletons. The sequenced sample was PBMCs or T cells enriched from blood (not recorded which). These receptors all come from a woman younger than 30 who had been exposed to COVID-19.

This sequence joins TRBV12-3 or TRBV12-4 and TRBJ1-1; no firm D call. The CDR3 length is 12 residues. V dropped 3 bases and J dropped 4 bases, with 6 bases sitting between them. The CDR3: CASSFGPTEAFF. CDR3 in DNA: TGTGCCAGCAGTTTTGGCCCCACTGAAGCTTTCTTT.

The V and J genes are TRBV28 and TRBJ2-2; D remains ambiguous. The CDR3 is 13 residues long. Trimming left V 10 bases short and J 2 bases short, with 11 bases between. Germline V lookup: CDR1 MDHEN, CDR2 SYDVKM. The CDR3 region has the DNA TGTGCCATCGCATCTACCAACACCGGGGAGCTGTTTTTT. The encoded protein is CAIASTNTGELFF.

In nucleotides, the CDR3 is TGTGCCAGCAGCATCCTGGGACAGGGTGCTACGCAGTATTTT. Translation gives CASSILGQGATQYF. The V and J genes are TRBV11-2 and TRBJ2-3; 9 bases align to TRBD1. The germline V gene encodes CDR1 SGHAT and CDR2 FQNNGV. The CDR3 has 14 residues. With V trimmed by 5 bases and J by 8 bases, 8 bases remained unmatched.

Written as DNA, the CDR3 is TGCGCCAGCAGCCCCTCCCAGGGAGGTAATTCACCCCTCCACTTT. It translates to CASSPSQGGNSPLHF. The rearrangement uses TRBV5-1 and TRBJ1-6, with a possible D match to TRBD1 (5 bases). Germline V lookup: CDR1 SGHRS, CDR2 YFSETQ. The V end lost 4 bases, the J end lost 6 bases, and 14 bases lay between the germline ends. This CDR3 has 15 amino acids.

This clone was detected a few times. V gene TRBV18 combines with J gene TRBJ2-3; 8 bases are a match to TRBD2. The germline CDR1 and CDR2 sequences are KGHSH and LQKENI. The ends lost 4 bases at V and 4 bases at J; junction bases unmatched: 7. The CDR3 runs to 15 residues. The CDR3 DNA sequence: TGTGCCAGCTCACGGAGCGGGGGTAGCGCAGATACGCAGTATTTT. Amino acids: CASSRSGGSADTQYF. Together with reference TRBV18 and TRBJ2-3, the CDR3 gives the full variable domain: NAGVMQNPRHLVRRRGQEARLRCSPMKGHSHVYWYRQLPEEGLKFMVYLQKENIIDESGMPKERFSAEFPKEGPSILRIQQVVRGDSAAYFCASSRSGGSADTQYFGPGTRLTVL.

This sequence joins TRBV6-1 and TRBJ2-2; no firm D call. V was cut by 0 bases and J by 5 bases, with 10 bases left in between. This CDR3 is built from 15 residues. Germline CDR1 MNHNS, CDR2 SASEGT. The CDR3 DNA reads as TGTGCCAGCAGTGAAGCATTTACCGGTACCGGGGAGCTGTTTTTT. Translating gives CASSEAFTGTGELFF.

The rearrangement uses TRBV7-9 and TRBJ2-2; D is ambiguous. CDR1 is SEHNR and CDR2 is FQNEAQ in the germline V gene (reference sequence). This CDR3 has 12 residues. V was pared by 3 bases and J by 7 bases, with 6 bases between. The CDR3 loop reads CASSFVGGELFF. The CDR3, as DNA: TGTGCCAGCAGCTTTGTCGGCGGGGAGCTGTTTTTT.

The chain is built from TRBV5-1 and TRBJ2-3, with D possibly TRBD2 on 5 matching bases. CDR1 and CDR2 (germline): SGHRS, YFSETQ. Trimming shortened V by 4 bases and J by 2 bases, and 17 bases separated the two germline ends. The CDR3 is 16 residues long. CDR3 DNA sequence: TGCGCCAGCAGCCGAGACGGGCAGACTAACACAGATACGCAGTATTTT. Protein product: CASSRDGQTNTDTQYF.

V usage is TRBV10-3 and J usage is TRBJ2-5; the match to TRBD1 covers 8 bases. Trimming cost V 10 bases and J 5 bases; bases outside gene matches: 12. CDR1 and CDR2 from the germline V gene are ENHRY and SYGVKD. The CDR3 is made up of 14 amino acids. Here the CDR3 reads CASGGWTGSETQYF. The CDR3 region has the DNA TGTGCCAGCGGCGGGTGGACAGGGAGCGAGACCCAGTACTTC.

The rearrangement uses TRBV7-2 and TRBJ1-3; 7 nucleotides match TRBD1. Germline V gene lookup returns CDR1 SGHTA and CDR2 FQGNSA. Trimming removed 5 bases from V and 4 bases from J; junction bases left unmatched: 11. This CDR3 is built from 16 residues. The CDR3 DNA sequence: TGTGCCAGCAGCGAACACAGGGGAAGGTCCGGAAACACCATATATTTT. It specifies CASSEHRGRSGNTIYF.

This chain connects TRBV6-4 to TRBJ2-7, with 10 nucleotides matching TRBD2. There are 16 residues in the CDR3. V gave up 4 bases and J gave up 5 bases; unmatched junction bases: 11. CDR1 and CDR2 from the germline V gene are MRHNA and SNTAGT. Here the CDR3 reads CASSATSGTPVDEQYF. In nucleotides, the CDR3 is TGTGCCAGCAGTGCCACTAGCGGGACCCCTGTCGACGAGCAGTACTTC.

On this clone itself: This sample includes further DNA sequences coding for the same CDR3. The J gene is TRBJ1-4, the V gene TRBV7-8, with 9 bases lining up with TRBD1. Unmatched junction bases numbered 8, after V lost 5 bases and J lost 7 bases. From germline, CDR1 is SGHVS and CDR2 FQNEAQ. This CDR3 is 15 amino acids long. CDR3 loop: CASSPPGQGFEKLFF. In DNA, the CDR3 is TGTGCCAGCAGCCCTCCGGGACAGGGTTTTGAAAAACTGTTTTTT.

This clone has just a few counts. The chain joins TRBV14 to TRBJ1-2; weak D call: TRBD1 (5 bases). Deletions cut 4 bases from V and 5 bases from J, with 8 bases between. The CDR3 runs to 12 residues. The germline V gene encodes CDR1 SGHDN and CDR2 FVKESK. CDR3 in DNA: TGTGCCAGCAGCCGGGGGGGGTATGGCTACACCTTC. As protein: CASSRGGYGYTF.

The chain has TRBV2 and TRBJ1-5; TRBD1 matches at 7 bases. With 4 bases clipped from V and 2 bases from J, the junction kept 8 bases outside the gene matches. The CDR3 has 16 residues. Germline V lookup: CDR1 SNHLY, CDR2 FYNNEI. Written as DNA, the CDR3 is TGTGCCAGCAGTGTTGGAGGGGGCGGTGGCAATCAGCCCCAGCATTTT. The encoded protein is CASSVGGGGGNQPQHF.

V is TRBV5-1 and J is TRBJ1-5; D ambiguous. Germline V gene lookup returns CDR1 SGHRS and CDR2 YFSETQ. The V and J ends lost 0 bases and 4 bases respectively, with 5 bases between them. The CDR3 has 13 amino acids. The CDR3 reads CASSLEQNQPQHF. Here the CDR3 DNA reads TGCGCCAGCAGCTTGGAGCAAAATCAGCCCCAGCATTTT.

This chain uses TRBV30 with TRBJ1-1; maybe TRBD1 (5 bases). Looked up from germline, CDR1 is GTSNPN and CDR2 is SVGIG (reference sequence). Trimming took 7 bases from V and 4 from J, leaving 13 bases between them. There are 12 residues in the CDR3. The CDR3 loop is CAYEEGRTEAFF. The CDR3 coding sequence is TGTGCCTACGAGGAGGGACGCACTGAAGCTTTCTTT.

J is TRBJ2-2 and V is TRBV19, with 8 bases fitting TRBD1. V lost 4 bases to trimming and J lost 7 bases; unmatched junction nucleotides: 8. The CDR3 contains 15 residues. Germline CDR1 LNHDA, CDR2 SQIVND (reference sequence). The CDR3 sequence is CASSKGQGNGGELFF. The CDR3 DNA reads TGTGCCAGTAGTAAAGGACAGGGTAACGGCGGGGAGCTGTTTTTT.

The rearrangement links TRBV28 to TRBJ1-3, with unresolved D. V was clipped by 3 bases and J by 2 bases, with 8 bases between them. This CDR3 is built from 14 residues. Germline CDR1 is MDHEN and CDR2 is SYDVKM. The CDR3 is CASSFRLAGNTIYF. The CDR3 nucleotides read TGTGCCAGCAGTTTCCGACTAGCTGGAAACACCATATATTTT.

J is TRBJ1-6 and V is TRBV28; 10 positions match TRBD1. This CDR3 is 16 amino acids long. In germline, CDR1 is MDHEN, CDR2 SYDVKM. Unmatched junction bases numbered 7, after V lost 5 bases and J lost 6 bases. The chain's CDR3 is CASSAPGQGSNSPLHF. The CDR3 bases are TGTGCCAGCAGTGCACCGGGACAGGGGTCTAATTCACCCCTCCACTTT.

The chain joins TRBV3-1 (or the pseudogene TRBV3-2) to TRBJ1-2; maybe TRBD1 (6 bases). In germline, CDR1 is LGHDT, CDR2 YNNKEL (reference sequence). V was pared by 9 bases and J by 4 bases, with 15 bases between. There are 13 residues in the CDR3. Here the CDR3 reads CASTIQGRYGYTF. The DNA for the CDR3 is TGTGCCAGTACTATACAGGGTCGCTATGGCTACACCTTC.

DNA for the CDR3: TGTGCCAGCGCGTGGCTAGCGCTCCACAATGAGCAGTTCTTC. It encodes CASAWLALHNEQFF. The rearrangement joins TRBV28 to TRBJ2-1, with D maybe TRBD2 (6 bases). Trimming removed 8 bases from V and 5 bases from J, with 16 bases in between. Germline V gene sequence: CDR1 MDHEN, CDR2 SYDVKM. The CDR3 has 14 amino acids.

The chain is built from TRBV7-8 and TRBJ1-4; 7 bases line up with TRBD1. Germline-derived CDR1 and CDR2 are SGHVS and FQNEAQ. The CDR3 covers 14 residues. Unmatched junction bases numbered 6, after V lost 5 bases and J lost 6 bases. The CDR3, as DNA: TGTGCCAGCAGCACAGGGGCGGGTGATGAAAAACTGTTTTTT. The encoded protein is CASSTGAGDEKLFF.

This rearrangement joins TRBV24-1 to TRBJ2-5; D is possibly TRBD2 (5 bases). The V end was cut by 4 bases, the J end by 12 bases, with 14 bases between. The germline gives CDR1 KGHDR, CDR2 SFDVKD. The CDR3 consists of 12 residues. CDR3 DNA sequence: TGTGCCACCAGTGAGGGCGGACTGCGGGAGTACTTC. Its translation: CATSEGGLREYF.

This clone was seen ten or more times. The chain combines TRBV5-4 with TRBJ2-7, with 8 nucleotides matching TRBD1. From germline, CDR1 is SGHNT and CDR2 YYREEE (reference sequence). The V and J ends lost 7 bases and 6 bases, in that order; junction bases with no gene match: 15. CDR3 length: 15 residues. Here the CDR3 DNA reads TGTGCCAGCGGCCGATTAGGACAGGGCCTGGCCGAGCAGTACTTC. Translating gives CASGRLGQGLAEQYF.

The chain recombines TRBV19 with TRBJ2-1, with 9 bases matching TRBD2. The CDR3 consists of 16 residues. The junction had 7 bases not matched to a gene; V was cut back by 3 bases and J by 4 bases. Looked up from germline, CDR1 is LNHDA and CDR2 is SQIVND (reference sequence). CDR3 bases: TGTGCCAGTAGTATGGGGAGCGGGGGGTCTTACAATGAGCAGTTCTTC. Its translation is CASSMGSGGSYNEQFF.